This T cell receptor beta chain was found in a study of T cells in Graves' hyperthyroidism and ophthalmopathy. J gave up 7 bases and V 1 base, and 1 base lay outside the gene matches. Germline V gives CDR1 DFQATT, CDR2 SNEGSKA (reference sequence). CDR3 length: 11 amino acids. Researchers amplified the TCR beta CDR3 regions from RNA transcripts. The HTBI primer set was used in a first-round RT-PCR of the TCR CDR3. A single record per CDR3 protein comes from TCRdb applying MiXCR to the multiplex PCR reads. The data hold approximately 510,000 distinct CDR3 sequences, with more than 20% observed a single time.

This chain uses TRBV20-1 with TRBJ2-7; 7 nucleotides agree with TRBD1. The sequenced sample consisted of blood. This sequence was found in a man between 18 and 29 years old with Graves' hyperthyroidism. The CDR3 DNA is TGCAGTGCTAGAGCGGGACAGGAGCAGTACTTC. Protein product: CSARAGQEQYF.